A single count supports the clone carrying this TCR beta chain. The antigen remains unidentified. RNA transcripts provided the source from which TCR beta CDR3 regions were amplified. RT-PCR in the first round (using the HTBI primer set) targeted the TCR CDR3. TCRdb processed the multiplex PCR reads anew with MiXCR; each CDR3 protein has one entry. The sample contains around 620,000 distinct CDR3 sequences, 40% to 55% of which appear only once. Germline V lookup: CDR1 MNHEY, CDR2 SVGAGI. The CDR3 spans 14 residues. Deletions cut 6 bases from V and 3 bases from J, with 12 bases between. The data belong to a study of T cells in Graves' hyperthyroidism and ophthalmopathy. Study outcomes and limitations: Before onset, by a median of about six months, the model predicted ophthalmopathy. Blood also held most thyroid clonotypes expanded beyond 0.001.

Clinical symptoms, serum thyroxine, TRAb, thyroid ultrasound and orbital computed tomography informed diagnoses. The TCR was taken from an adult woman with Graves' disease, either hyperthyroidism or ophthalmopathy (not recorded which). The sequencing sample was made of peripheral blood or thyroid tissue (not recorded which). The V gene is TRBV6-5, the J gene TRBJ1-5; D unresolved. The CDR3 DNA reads TGTGCCAGCAGGTCTCGGAACCTCAATCAGCCCCAGCATTTT. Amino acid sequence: CASRSRNLNQPQHF.